This section outlines one T cell receptor (beta chain) sequence together with its context. The antigen remains undetermined. CDR1 and CDR2 (germline): SQVTM, ANQGSEA. The CDR3 has 14 amino acids. The V segment lost 4 bases and the J segment 8 bases; nucleotides outside the gene matches: 5. TCRdb re-derived calls from the 5' RACE reads in MiXCR, one entry per CDR3 protein. Of about 15,000 distinct CDR3 sequences in the sample, over 20% were seen once. This entry is derived from a study of T-cell memory formation after mild COVID-19. Study summary: The two donors had largely donor-specific TCR clusters. Overall study findings and caveats: Unconfirmed was the SARS-CoV-2 specificity of second-wave clones that peaked on day 37.

J is TRBJ1-4 and V is TRBV29-1, with TRBD1 matching over 12 bases. The sample taken for sequencing was PBMCs or a T cell subset sorted from them (not recorded which). The source is a man between 18 and 29 years old who had mild COVID-19 (a few samples of this study predate the infection). Cell type and time point are not known. Written as DNA, the CDR3 is TGCAGCGTTGCAGGGACAGGGGGCGTCGAAAAACTGTTTTTT. As protein: CSVAGTGGVEKLFF.